This T cell receptor (beta chain) was sequenced for a study of T cell responses to AZD1222 COVID-19 vaccine. Only one count was recorded for this clone. The data were produced by immunoSEQ multiplex PCR, yet TCRdb's version contains in-frame clones alone and is incomplete. The table has 28,000 or so clones, about 88% seen once. V lost 0 bases and J lost 1, with 16 bases in between. From germline, CDR1 is SGHRS and CDR2 YFSETQ. The CDR3 has 17 amino acids. The sequencing here drew on peripheral blood, taken 28 days after the second AZD1222 dose. This sequence originates from an adult who received the AZD1222 COVID-19 vaccine. V usage is TRBV5-1 and J usage is TRBJ2-5; D possibly corresponds to TRBD2 (6 bases). This CDR3 is CASSLETPLASQETQYF. The CDR3 region has the DNA TGCGCCAGCAGCTTGGAAACCCCCCTAGCGAGCCAAGAGACCCAGTACTTC.